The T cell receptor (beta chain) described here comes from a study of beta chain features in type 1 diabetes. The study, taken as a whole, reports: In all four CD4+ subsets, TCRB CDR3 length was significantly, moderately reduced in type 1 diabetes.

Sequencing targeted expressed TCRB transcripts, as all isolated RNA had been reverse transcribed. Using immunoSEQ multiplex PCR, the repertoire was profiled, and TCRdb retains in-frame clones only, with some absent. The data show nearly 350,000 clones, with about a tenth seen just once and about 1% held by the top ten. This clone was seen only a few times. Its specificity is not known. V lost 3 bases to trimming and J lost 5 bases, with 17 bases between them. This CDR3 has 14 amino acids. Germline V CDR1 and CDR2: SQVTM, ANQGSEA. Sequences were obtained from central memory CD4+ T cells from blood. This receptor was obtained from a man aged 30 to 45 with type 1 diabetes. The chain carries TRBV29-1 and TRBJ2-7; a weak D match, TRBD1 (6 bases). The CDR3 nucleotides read TGCAGCGTTGATCAGGGGAAGGGGCTAAACGAGCAGTACTTC. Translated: CSVDQGKGLNEQYF.